These 27 T cell receptor beta chains were sequenced from one sample in a study of PD-1 blockade in classical Hodgkin lymphoma. Time point described: cycle 4 day 1 (C4D1), after less than seven weeks of nivolumab. With no exception, relapse followed autologous stem cell transplantation in all patients, and brentuximab vedotin exposure varied. Data came from immunoSEQ multiplex PCR; TCRdb stores just in-frame clones and leaves some out. The table has tens of thousands of clones, 60% to 70% seen once. Sample: peripheral blood mononuclear cells (PBMCs), taken before the fourth cycle of nivolumab. These receptors all stem from a human donor with classical Hodgkin lymphoma.

V gene TRBV6-6 combines with J gene TRBJ1-2, with 7 bases matching TRBD1. Germline V gene lookup returns CDR1 MNHNY and CDR2 SVGAGI (reference sequence). The CDR3 is made up of 13 amino acids. Trimming removed 3 bases from V and 8 bases from J; junction bases left unmatched: 6. CDR3 region: CASSYRDSLGYTF. CDR3 DNA sequence: TGTGCCAGCAGTTATAGGGACAGCCTGGGCTACACCTTC.

This chain joins TRBV7-9 and TRBJ2-2; D might be TRBD1 (6 bases). The CDR3 totals 14 residues. Deletions cut 7 bases from V and 7 bases from J, with 16 bases between. Germline-derived CDR1 and CDR2 are SEHNR and FQNEAQ (reference sequence). In nucleotides, the CDR3 is TGTGCCAGCAAGGGGGACCTAGAGGTCGGGGAGCTGTTTTTT. Its translation: CASKGDLEVGELFF.

The chain recombines TRBV7-3 with TRBJ2-6; D unresolved. Germline V lookup: CDR1 SGHTA, CDR2 FQGTGA. Trimming cost V 0 bases and J 0 bases, with 3 bases left between them. The CDR3 runs 15 residues. The CDR3 loop is CASSLTSSGANVLTF. The CDR3, as DNA: TGTGCCAGCAGCTTAACTAGCTCTGGGGCCAACGTCCTGACTTTC. Drawing the rest from reference TRBV7-3 and TRBJ2-6, the complete variable domain is GAGVSQTPSNKVTEKGKYVELRCDPISGHTALYWYRQSLGQGPEFLIYFQGTGAADDSGLPNDRFFAVRPEGSVSTLKIQRTERGDSAVYLCASSLTSSGANVLTFGAGSRLTVL.

This clone was seen just once. The V call is TRBV7-2, the J call TRBJ2-2; D is possibly TRBD1 or TRBD2 (7 bases each). This CDR3 comprises 17 residues. The V and J ends lost 5 bases and 2 bases respectively, with 18 bases between them. The germline gives CDR1 SGHTA, CDR2 FQGNSA. CDR3 nucleotide sequence: TGTGCCAGCAGCCCCAGGGGGGGACAACTTAACACCGGGGAGCTGTTTTTT. This encodes CASSPRGGQLNTGELFF.

V gene TRBV30 combines with J gene TRBJ2-7; possibly TRBD2 for D (5 bases). Trimming took 2 bases from V and 2 from J, leaving 16 bases between them. The CDR3 runs 15 residues. Per germline, CDR1 GTSNPN and CDR2 SVGIG (reference sequence). Written as DNA, the CDR3 is TGTGCCTGGAGTAGCTTACTAGAGACGACCTACGAGCAGTACTTC. Translating it yields CAWSSLLETTYEQYF.

V is TRBV5-6 and J is TRBJ2-7; D may match TRBD1 or TRBD2 (5 bases each). The CDR3 runs 18 residues. Germline lookup yields CDR1 SGHDT and CDR2 YYEEEE. Trimming shortened V by 4 bases and J by 4 bases, and 27 bases separated the two germline ends. In nucleotides, the CDR3 is TGTGCCAGCAGCCCAACGGGGACCGCAAGGCGATGGGGGTACGAGCAGTACTTC. It is translated as CASSPTGTARRWGYEQYF.

J is TRBJ1-4 and V is TRBV4-3; the D is unclear. The CDR3 covers 15 residues. Germline lookup yields CDR1 LGHNA and CDR2 YSLEER. V was trimmed by 6 bases and J by 4 bases, leaving 15 bases between them. CDR3 in amino acids: CASRRTQEINEKLFF. The CDR3, as DNA: TGCGCCAGCAGACGTACTCAGGAGATTAATGAAAAACTGTTTTTT.

The chain combines TRBV6-5 with TRBJ2-7; D is possibly TRBD1 (6 bases). The germline CDR1 and CDR2 sequences are MNHEY and SVGAGI. This CDR3 region has 14 residues. The ends were cut back, 3 bases at V and 2 bases at J, with 11 bases in the middle. The CDR3 reads CASSYNRVAYEQYF. The CDR3 nucleotides are TGTGCCAGCAGTTATAACAGGGTAGCCTACGAGCAGTACTTC.

This clone has a single count. The chain joins TRBV7-2 to TRBJ2-2; perhaps TRBD2 as D (7 bases). Trimming stripped 0 bases from V and 6 bases from J, with 11 bases between. The CDR3 totals 15 residues. Germline V CDR1 and CDR2: SGHTA, FQGNSA. The CDR3 here is CASSLAGGLSGELFF. The DNA for the CDR3 is TGTGCCAGCAGCTTAGCGGGGGGGCTCTCCGGGGAGCTGTTTTTT.

The chain is built from TRBV4-3 and TRBJ2-4, with D perhaps matching TRBD1 (5 bases). The germline V gene encodes CDR1 LGHNA and CDR2 YSLEER. Trimming left V 1 base short and J 8 bases short, with 9 bases between. The CDR3 length is 13 residues. In DNA form, the CDR3 reads TGCGCCAGCAGCCAAGGACCCAGGGACATTCAGTACTTC. Translated, it gives CASSQGPRDIQYF.

The chain joins TRBV6-5 to TRBJ2-1; D perhaps matches TRBD1 (5 bases). V was pared by 0 bases and J by 7 bases, with 16 bases between. Germline V gene sequence: CDR1 MNHEY, CDR2 SVGAGI. The CDR3 has 16 amino acids. CDR3 nucleotide sequence: TGTGCCAGCAGTTACTCCGGACCAACCCCAGGGAATGAGCAGTTCTTC. As protein: CASSYSGPTPGNEQFF.

V usage is TRBV27 and J usage is TRBJ1-1, with D uncertain. The CDR3 covers 14 residues. CDR1 MNHEY and CDR2 SMNVEV come from the germline V gene (reference sequence). V lost 3 bases to trimming and J lost 1 base, with 9 bases between them. CDR3 sequence reads: CASSFRVWNTEAFF. In DNA, the CDR3 is TGTGCCAGCAGTTTCCGGGTCTGGAACACTGAAGCTTTCTTT.

The V gene is TRBV7-2, the J gene TRBJ2-5; D gene ambiguous. V was pared by 4 bases and J by 5 bases, with 17 bases between. Germline V gene data show CDR1 as SGHTA and CDR2 as FQGNSA. The CDR3 sequence is 15 residues long. In DNA, the CDR3 is TGTGCCAGCAGCTCCCGATCAACAAACTGGGAGACCCAGTACTTC. The encoded protein is CASSSRSTNWETQYF.

The chain carries TRBV11-2 and TRBJ2-2, with D possibly being TRBD2 (6 bases). Trimming shortened V by 5 bases and J by 5 bases, and 15 bases separated the two germline ends. The CDR3 loop spans 15 amino acids. Per germline, CDR1 SGHAT and CDR2 FQNNGV. The CDR3 loop is CASSRGGRMTGELFF. As DNA, the CDR3 is TGTGCCAGCAGCCGAGGTGGGAGGATGACCGGGGAGCTGTTTTTT.

The chain uses TRBV4-3 and TRBJ2-7; D unclear. The V end lost 0 bases, the J end lost 0 bases, and 12 bases lay between the germline ends. CDR1 is LGHNA, CDR2 YSLEER, per germline. The CDR3 consists of 16 residues. The CDR3 region is CASSQEVADSSYEQYF. DNA of the CDR3: TGCGCCAGCAGCCAAGAGGTGGCAGATAGCTCCTACGAGCAGTACTTC.

V usage is TRBV6-6 and J usage is TRBJ1-2; a weak D match, TRBD1 (5 bases). The V and J ends lost 7 bases and 5 bases respectively, with 11 bases between them. The CDR3 is 12 amino acids. Germline-derived CDR1 and CDR2 are MNHNY and SVGAGI (reference sequence). The CDR3 protein is CASTPGGYGYTF. The CDR3 coding sequence is TGTGCCAGCACCCCGGGGGGGTATGGCTACACCTTC.

The V and J genes are TRBV19 and TRBJ2-7; D is possibly TRBD1 or TRBD2 (5 bases each). Trimming pared 5 bases from V and 5 bases from J, leaving 19 bases between. Germline CDR1 LNHDA, CDR2 SQIVND (reference sequence). This CDR3 is built from 15 residues. This chain's CDR3 is CASSRTGARSHEQYF. The CDR3 DNA sequence: TGTGCCAGTAGTCGAACCGGGGCCAGATCCCACGAGCAGTACTTC.

The chain links TRBV21-1 to TRBJ1-2. TRBV21-1 is a documented pseudogene. CDR3 length: 13 residues. CDR3 in DNA: TGTGCCAGCAGCAAAGGCGCAGTCTATGGCTACACCTTC. Encoded protein: CASSKGAVYGYTF.

Remarks on this clone: The germline gene is not matched at one end of the junction; a read error may be the cause. The V and J genes are TRBV28 and TRBJ2-5; D gene ambiguous. The germline V gene has CDR1 MDHEN and CDR2 SYDVKM. This CDR3 comprises 11 residues. The DNA of the CDR3 is TGTGCCAGCAGCCAAGAAGAGGCCCAGTACTTC. As protein: CASSQEEAQYF.

V is TRBV6-5 and J is TRBJ2-3; TRBD2 might be the D (6 bases). V gave up 6 bases and J gave up 5 bases, with 9 bases separating them. The CDR3 consists of 12 residues. The germline gives CDR1 MNHEY, CDR2 SVGAGI. The DNA of the CDR3 is TGTGCCAGCAGGGCCGGGGGAGATACGCAGTATTTT. As protein: CASRAGGDTQYF.

The rearrangement uses TRBV19 and TRBJ2-3; 9 nucleotides line up with TRBD1. There are 17 residues in the CDR3. The trim removed 6 bases at V and 3 bases at J, leaving 13 bases unmatched. From germline, CDR1 is LNHDA and CDR2 SQIVND (reference sequence). The CDR3 coding sequence is TGTGCCAGTAGCAAGGGACAGGGCCTCTGGAGAACAGATACGCAGTATTTT. It codes for CASSKGQGLWRTDTQYF.

The V and J genes are TRBV9 and TRBJ2-7; no reliable D call. V dropped 4 bases and J dropped 5 bases, with 7 bases sitting between them. The CDR3 covers 11 residues. Germline V gene lookup returns CDR1 SGDLS and CDR2 YYNGEE. The CDR3 coding sequence is TGTGCCAGCAGCCAAGGAAACGAGCAGTACTTC. Protein product: CASSQGNEQYF. The full variable domain, its missing parts supplied by reference TRBV9 and TRBJ2-7, is DSGVTQTPKHLITATGQRVTLRCSPRSGDLSVYWYQQSLDQGLQFLIQYYNGEERAKGNILERFSAQQFPDLHSELNLSSLELGDSALYFCASSQGNEQYFGPGTRLTVT.

The V and J genes are TRBV7-9 and TRBJ2-1; D uncertain. The V gene's germline CDR1 is SEHNR and CDR2 FQNEAQ (reference sequence). V lost 2 bases and J lost 5, with 10 bases in between. CDR3 length: 14 amino acids. The CDR3 loop reads CASSLTKPDNEQFF. The CDR3 DNA is TGTGCCAGCAGCTTAACCAAACCCGACAATGAGCAGTTCTTC. Combining the CDR3 with reference TRBV7-9 and TRBJ2-1 gives the whole variable domain DTGVSQNPRHKITKRGQNVTFRCDPISEHNRLYWYRQTLGQGPEFLTYFQNEAQLEKSRLLSDRFSAERPKGSFSTLEIQRTEQGDSAMYLCASSLTKPDNEQFFGPGTRLTVL.

The chain recombines TRBV29-1 with TRBJ1-4; D not resolved. The ends were cut back, 3 bases at V and 5 bases at J, with 7 bases in the middle. The CDR3 length is 12 residues. Germline V CDR1 and CDR2: SQVTM, ANQGSEA. CDR3 coding DNA: TGCAGCGTTGATCTGCTGAATGAAAAACTGTTTTTT. Translated: CSVDLLNEKLFF.

This clone was counted a few times. The J gene is TRBJ2-5, the V gene TRBV29-1; D not resolved. V lost 6 bases and J 4 bases, leaving 9 bases between the germline ends. The germline gives CDR1 SQVTM, CDR2 ANQGSEA. The CDR3 loop spans 11 amino acids. The CDR3 sequence is CSVRPTETQYF. Written as DNA, the CDR3 is TGCAGCGTCCGACCGACAGAGACCCAGTACTTC.

The chain recombines TRBV11-2 with TRBJ1-2; tentatively, D is TRBD1 (6 bases). From germline, CDR1 is SGHAT and CDR2 FQNNGV. The CDR3 spans 15 residues. Trimming pared 4 bases from V and 1 base from J, leaving 13 bases between. CDR3 in amino acids: CASSSSGTLNYGYTF. The CDR3 nucleotides read TGTGCCAGCAGCTCGAGCGGGACACTTAACTATGGCTACACCTTC. Full variable domain (missing parts from reference TRBV11-2 and TRBJ1-2): EAGVAQSPRYKIIEKRQSVAFWCNPISGHATLYWYQQILGQGPKLLIQFQNNGVVDDSQLPKDRFSAERLKGVDSTLKIQPAKLEDSAVYLCASSSSGTLNYGYTFGSGTRLTVV.

The chain combines TRBV2 with TRBJ2-7; TRBD1 is a possible D gene (6 bases). CDR3 size: 13 residues. From germline, CDR1 is SNHLY and CDR2 FYNNEI. The V end was cut by 6 bases, the J end by 1 base, with 10 bases between. The CDR3 reads CASSLTGSYEQYF. The CDR3 bases are TGTGCCAGCAGCTTGACAGGATCCTACGAGCAGTACTTC.